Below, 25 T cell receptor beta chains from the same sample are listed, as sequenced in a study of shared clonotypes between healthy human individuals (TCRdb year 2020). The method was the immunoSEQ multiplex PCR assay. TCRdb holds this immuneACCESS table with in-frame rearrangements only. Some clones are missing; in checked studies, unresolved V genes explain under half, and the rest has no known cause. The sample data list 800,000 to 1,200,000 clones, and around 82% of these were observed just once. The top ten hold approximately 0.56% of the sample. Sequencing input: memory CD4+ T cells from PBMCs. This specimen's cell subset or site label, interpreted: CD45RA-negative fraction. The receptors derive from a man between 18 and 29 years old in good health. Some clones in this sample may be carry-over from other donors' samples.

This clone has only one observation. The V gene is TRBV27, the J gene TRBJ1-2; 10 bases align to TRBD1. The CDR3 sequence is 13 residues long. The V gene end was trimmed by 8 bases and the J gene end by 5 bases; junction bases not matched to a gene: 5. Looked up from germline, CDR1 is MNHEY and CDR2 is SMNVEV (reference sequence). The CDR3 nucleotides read TGTGCCAGCTGGAGGGACAGGGGATATGGCTACACCTTC. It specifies CASWRDRGYGYTF.

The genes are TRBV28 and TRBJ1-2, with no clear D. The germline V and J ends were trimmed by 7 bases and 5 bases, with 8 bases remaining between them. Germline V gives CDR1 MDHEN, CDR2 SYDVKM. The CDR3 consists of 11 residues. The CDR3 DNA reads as TGTGCCAGCACCTCCTGGTATGGCTACACCTTC. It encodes CASTSWYGYTF.

This chain's CDR3 is CASSYGQYHEQYF. The CDR3 DNA sequence: TGTGCCAGCAGTTACGGTCAGTACCACGAGCAGTACTTC. The chain uses TRBV6-7 and TRBJ2-7; D uncertain. TRBV6-7 is recorded as an ORF, its role being uncertain. The CDR3 loop spans 13 amino acids. V lost 2 bases and J 5 bases, leaving 10 bases between the germline ends.

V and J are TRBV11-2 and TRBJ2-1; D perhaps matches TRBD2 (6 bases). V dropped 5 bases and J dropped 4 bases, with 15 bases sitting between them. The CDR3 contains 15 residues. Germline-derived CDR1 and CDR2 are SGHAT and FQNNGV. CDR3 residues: CASSLGRGTYNEQFF. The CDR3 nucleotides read TGTGCCAGCAGCCTTGGGCGGGGTACTTACAATGAGCAGTTCTTC. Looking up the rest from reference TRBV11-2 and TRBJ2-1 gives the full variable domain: EAGVAQSPRYKIIEKRQSVAFWCNPISGHATLYWYQQILGQGPKLLIQFQNNGVVDDSQLPKDRFSAERLKGVDSTLKIQPAKLEDSAVYLCASSLGRGTYNEQFFGPGTRLTVL.

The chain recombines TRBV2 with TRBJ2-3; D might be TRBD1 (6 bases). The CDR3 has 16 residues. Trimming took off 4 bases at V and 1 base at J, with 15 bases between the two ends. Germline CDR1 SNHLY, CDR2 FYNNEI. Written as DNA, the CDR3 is TGTGCCAGCAGTGGGTGGGGCAGGGGCGGCACAGATACGCAGTATTTT. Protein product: CASSGWGRGGTDTQYF.

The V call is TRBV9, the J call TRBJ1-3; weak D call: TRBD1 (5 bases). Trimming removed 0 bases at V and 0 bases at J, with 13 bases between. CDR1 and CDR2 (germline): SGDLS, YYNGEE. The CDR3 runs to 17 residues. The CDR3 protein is CASSVGGPSISGNTIYF. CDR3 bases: TGTGCCAGCAGCGTAGGGGGCCCCAGCATCTCTGGAAACACCATATATTTT.

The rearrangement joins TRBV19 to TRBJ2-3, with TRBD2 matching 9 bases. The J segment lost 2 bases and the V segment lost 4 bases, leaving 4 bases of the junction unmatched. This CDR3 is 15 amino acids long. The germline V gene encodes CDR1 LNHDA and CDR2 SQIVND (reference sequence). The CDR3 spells CASSTLAGATDTQYF. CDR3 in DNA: TGTGCCAGTAGTACCTTAGCGGGAGCCACAGATACGCAGTATTTT. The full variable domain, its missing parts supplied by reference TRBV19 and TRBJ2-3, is DGGITQSPKYLFRKEGQNVTLSCEQNLNHDAMYWYRQDPGQGLRLIYYSQIVNDFQKGDIAEGYSVSREKKESFPLTVTSAQKNPTAFYLCASSTLAGATDTQYFGPGTRLTVL.

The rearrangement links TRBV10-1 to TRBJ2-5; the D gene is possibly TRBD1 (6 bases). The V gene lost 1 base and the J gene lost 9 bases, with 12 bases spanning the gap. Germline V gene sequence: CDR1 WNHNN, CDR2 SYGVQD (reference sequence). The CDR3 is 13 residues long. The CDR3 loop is CASSEWQGGAQYF. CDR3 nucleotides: TGCGCCAGCAGTGAGTGGCAAGGGGGAGCCCAGTACTTC.

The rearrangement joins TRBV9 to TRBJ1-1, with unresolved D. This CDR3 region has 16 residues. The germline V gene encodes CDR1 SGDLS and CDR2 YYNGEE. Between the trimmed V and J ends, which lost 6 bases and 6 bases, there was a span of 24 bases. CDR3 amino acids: CASTNDTHGVGAEAFF. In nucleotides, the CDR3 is TGTGCCAGCACCAACGACACCCACGGGGTGGGCGCTGAAGCTTTCTTT.

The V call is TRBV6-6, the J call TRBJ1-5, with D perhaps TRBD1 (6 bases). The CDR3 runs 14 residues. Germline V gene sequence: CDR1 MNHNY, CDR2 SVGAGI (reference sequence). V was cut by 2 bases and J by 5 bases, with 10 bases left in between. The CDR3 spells CASSYTGLYQPQHF. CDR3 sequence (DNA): TGTGCCAGCAGTTACACAGGGCTGTATCAGCCCCAGCATTTT.

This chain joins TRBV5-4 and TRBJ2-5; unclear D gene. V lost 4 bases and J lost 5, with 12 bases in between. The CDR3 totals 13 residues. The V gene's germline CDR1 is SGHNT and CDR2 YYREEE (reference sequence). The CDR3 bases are TGTGCCAGCAGCCAGGAGCCCCAGGAGACCCAGTACTTC. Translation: CASSQEPQETQYF.

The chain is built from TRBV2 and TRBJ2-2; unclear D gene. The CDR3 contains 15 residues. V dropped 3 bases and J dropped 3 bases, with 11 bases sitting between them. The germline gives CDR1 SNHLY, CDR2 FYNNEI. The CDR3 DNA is TGTGCCAGCAGTGAGGCGGAACCGTACACCGGGGAGCTGTTTTTT. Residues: CASSEAEPYTGELFF.

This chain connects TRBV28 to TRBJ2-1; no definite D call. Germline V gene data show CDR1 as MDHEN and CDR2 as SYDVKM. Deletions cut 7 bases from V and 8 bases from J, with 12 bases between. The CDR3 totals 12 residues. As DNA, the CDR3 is TGTGCCAGCACTCAGCCGGGTCATGAGCAGTTCTTC. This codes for CASTQPGHEQFF.

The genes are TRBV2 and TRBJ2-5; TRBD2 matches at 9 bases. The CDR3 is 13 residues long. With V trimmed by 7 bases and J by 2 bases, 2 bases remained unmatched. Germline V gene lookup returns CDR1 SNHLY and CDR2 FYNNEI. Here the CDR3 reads CASKTSGQETQYF. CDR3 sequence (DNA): TGTGCCAGCAAGACTAGCGGACAAGAGACCCAGTACTTC.

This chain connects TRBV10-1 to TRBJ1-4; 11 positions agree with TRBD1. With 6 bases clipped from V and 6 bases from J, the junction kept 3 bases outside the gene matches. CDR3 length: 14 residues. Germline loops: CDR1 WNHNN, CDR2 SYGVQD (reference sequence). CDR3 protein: CASSPGQGDEKLFF. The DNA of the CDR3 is TGCGCCAGCAGCCCGGGACAGGGGGATGAAAAACTGTTTTTT.

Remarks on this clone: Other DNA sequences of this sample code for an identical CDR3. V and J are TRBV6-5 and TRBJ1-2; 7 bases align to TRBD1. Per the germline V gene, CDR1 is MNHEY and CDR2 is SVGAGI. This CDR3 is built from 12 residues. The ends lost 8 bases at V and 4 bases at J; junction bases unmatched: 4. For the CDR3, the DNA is TGTGCCAGCTCTCCAGGGGGCTATGGCTACACCTTC. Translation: CASSPGGYGYTF.

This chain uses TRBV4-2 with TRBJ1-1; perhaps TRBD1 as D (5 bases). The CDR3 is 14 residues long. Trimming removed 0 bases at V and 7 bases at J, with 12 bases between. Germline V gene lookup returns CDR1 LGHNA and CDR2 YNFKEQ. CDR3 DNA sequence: TGTGCCAGCAGCCAAGAAGGTTCGGGGGATGAAGCTTTCTTT. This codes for CASSQEGSGDEAFF.

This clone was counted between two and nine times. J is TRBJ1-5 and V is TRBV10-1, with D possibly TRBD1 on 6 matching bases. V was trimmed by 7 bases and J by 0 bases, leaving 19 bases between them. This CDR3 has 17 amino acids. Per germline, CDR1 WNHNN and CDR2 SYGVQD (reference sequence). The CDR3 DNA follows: TGCGCCAGCACTTCAGGGGATGATGGGGATAGCAATCAGCCCCAGCATTTT. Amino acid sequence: CASTSGDDGDSNQPQHF.

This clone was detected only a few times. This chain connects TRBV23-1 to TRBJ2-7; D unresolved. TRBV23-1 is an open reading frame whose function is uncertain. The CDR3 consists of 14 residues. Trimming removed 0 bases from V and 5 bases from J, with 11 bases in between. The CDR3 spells CASSQSYDGDEQYF. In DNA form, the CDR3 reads TGCGCCAGCAGTCAATCCTACGACGGAGACGAGCAGTACTTC.

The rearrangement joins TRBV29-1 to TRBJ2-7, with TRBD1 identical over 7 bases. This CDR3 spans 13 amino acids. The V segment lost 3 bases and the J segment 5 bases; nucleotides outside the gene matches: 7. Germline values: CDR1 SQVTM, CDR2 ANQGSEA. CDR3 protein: CSVETGTFDEQYF. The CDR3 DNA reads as TGCAGCGTTGAGACAGGGACATTCGACGAGCAGTACTTC.

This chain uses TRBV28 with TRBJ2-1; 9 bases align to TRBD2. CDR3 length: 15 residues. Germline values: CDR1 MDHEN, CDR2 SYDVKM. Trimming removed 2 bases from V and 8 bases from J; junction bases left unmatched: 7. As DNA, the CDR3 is TGTGCCAGCAGTTTAGGCGGGAGGGCCAACGATGAGCAGTTCTTC. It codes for CASSLGGRANDEQFF. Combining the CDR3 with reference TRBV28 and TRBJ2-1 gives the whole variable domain DVKVTQSSRYLVKRTGEKVFLECVQDMDHENMFWYRQDPGLGLRLIYFSYDVKMKEKGDIPEGYSVSREKKERFSLILESASTNQTSMYLCASSLGGRANDEQFFGPGTRLTVL.

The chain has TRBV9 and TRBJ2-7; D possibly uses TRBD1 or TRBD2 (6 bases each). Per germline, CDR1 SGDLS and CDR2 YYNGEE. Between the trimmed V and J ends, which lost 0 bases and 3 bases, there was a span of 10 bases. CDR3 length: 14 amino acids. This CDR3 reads CASSVAEGHYEQYF. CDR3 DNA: TGTGCCAGCAGCGTAGCGGAGGGACACTACGAGCAGTACTTC. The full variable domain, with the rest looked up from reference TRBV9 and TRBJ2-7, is DSGVTQTPKHLITATGQRVTLRCSPRSGDLSVYWYQQSLDQGLQFLIQYYNGEERAKGNILERFSAQQFPDLHSELNLSSLELGDSALYFCASSVAEGHYEQYFGPGTRLTVT.

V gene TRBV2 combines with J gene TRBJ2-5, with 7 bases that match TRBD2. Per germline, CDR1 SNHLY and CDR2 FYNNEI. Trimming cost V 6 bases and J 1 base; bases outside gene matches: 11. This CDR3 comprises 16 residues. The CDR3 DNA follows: TGTGCCAGCAGGGCCGGAGGGAGGGGCGGCCAAGAGACCCAGTACTTC. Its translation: CASRAGGRGGQETQYF. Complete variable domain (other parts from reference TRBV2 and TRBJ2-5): EPEVTQTPSHQVTQMGQEVILRCVPISNHLYFYWYRQILGQKVEFLVSFYNNEISEKSEIFDDQFSVERPDGSNFTLKIRSTKLEDSAMYFCASRAGGRGGQETQYFGPGTRLLVL.

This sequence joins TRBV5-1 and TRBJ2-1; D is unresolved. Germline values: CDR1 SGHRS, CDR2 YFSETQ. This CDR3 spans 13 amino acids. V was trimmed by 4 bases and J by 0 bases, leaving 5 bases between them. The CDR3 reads CASSVNSYNEQFF. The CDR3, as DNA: TGCGCCAGCAGCGTGAACTCCTACAATGAGCAGTTCTTC.

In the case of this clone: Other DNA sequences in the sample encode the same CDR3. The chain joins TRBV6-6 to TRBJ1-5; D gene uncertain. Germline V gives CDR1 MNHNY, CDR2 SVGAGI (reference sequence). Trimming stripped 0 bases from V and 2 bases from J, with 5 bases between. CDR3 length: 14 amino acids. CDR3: CASSYSGGNQPQHF. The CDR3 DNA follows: TGTGCCAGCAGTTACTCGGGCGGCAATCAGCCCCAGCATTTT.